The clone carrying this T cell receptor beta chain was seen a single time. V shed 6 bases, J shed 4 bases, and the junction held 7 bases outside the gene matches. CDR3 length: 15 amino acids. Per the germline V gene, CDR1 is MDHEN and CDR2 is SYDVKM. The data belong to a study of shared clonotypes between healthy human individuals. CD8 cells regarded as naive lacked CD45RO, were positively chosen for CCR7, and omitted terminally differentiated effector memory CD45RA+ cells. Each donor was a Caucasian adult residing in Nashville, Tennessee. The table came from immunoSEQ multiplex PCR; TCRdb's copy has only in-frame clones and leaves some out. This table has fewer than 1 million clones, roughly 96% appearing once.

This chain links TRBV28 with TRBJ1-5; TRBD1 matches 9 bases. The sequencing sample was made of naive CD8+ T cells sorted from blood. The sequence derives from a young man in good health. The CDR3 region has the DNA TGTGCCAGCAGGGGGGGGACAGGGAGTAATCAGCCCCAGCATTTT. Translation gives CASRGGTGSNQPQHF.